The sequence of this TCR beta chain was determined in a study of a mutant IDH1 vaccine in newly diagnosed glioma. Study findings and constraints: Among top peripheral T cell clonotypes, changes seemed unrelated to pseudoprogression.

This CDR3 has 16 residues. Germline-derived CDR1 and CDR2 are SNHLY and FYNNEI. V was shortened by 6 bases and J by 2 bases, with 14 bases between the two germline ends. Time point specified: week 5, during vaccination. The content of each vaccine dose was 300 ug of mutant IDH1 20-mer peptide, and topical imiquimod accompanied it. TCRdb's copy holds only in-frame clones and misses some; the assay was immunoSEQ multiplex PCR. The sample comprises roughly 62,000 clones, roughly four fifths of which are singletons, and 6% to 7.5% rests with the top ten. Notes on this clone: The antigen is undetermined.

This specimen was PBMCs, taken from a glioma patient whose treatment included an IDH1 peptide vaccine. The clonotype comes from a woman between 45 and 65 years old with glioma. This sequence joins TRBV2 and TRBJ1-6, with unresolved D. CDR3 nucleotides: TGTGCCAGCAGAGGACTGGACGGAGCCTATAATTCACCCCTCCACTTT. It encodes CASRGLDGAYNSPLHF.